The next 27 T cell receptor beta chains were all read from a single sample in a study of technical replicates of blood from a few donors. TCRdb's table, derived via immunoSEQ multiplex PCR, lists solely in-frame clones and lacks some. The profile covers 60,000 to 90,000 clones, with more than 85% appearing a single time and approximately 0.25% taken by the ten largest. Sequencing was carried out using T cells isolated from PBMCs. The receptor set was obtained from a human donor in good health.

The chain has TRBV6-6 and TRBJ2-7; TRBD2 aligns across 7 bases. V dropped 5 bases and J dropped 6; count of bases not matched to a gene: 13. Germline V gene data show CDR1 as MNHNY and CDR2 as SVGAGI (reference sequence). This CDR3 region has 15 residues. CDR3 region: CASSATSGTGGEQYF. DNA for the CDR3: TGTGCCAGCAGTGCGACGAGCGGGACCGGCGGCGAGCAGTACTTC.

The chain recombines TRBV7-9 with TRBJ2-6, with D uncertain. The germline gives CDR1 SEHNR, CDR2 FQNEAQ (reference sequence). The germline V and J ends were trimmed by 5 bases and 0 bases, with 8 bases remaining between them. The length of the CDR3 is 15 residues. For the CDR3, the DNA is TGTGCCAGCAGCCCTCTAAGCTCTGGGGCCAACGTCCTGACTTTC. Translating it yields CASSPLSSGANVLTF. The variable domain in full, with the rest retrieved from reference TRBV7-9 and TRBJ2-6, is DTGVSQNPRHKITKRGQNVTFRCDPISEHNRLYWYRQTLGQGPEFLTYFQNEAQLEKSRLLSDRFSAERPKGSFSTLEIQRTEQGDSAMYLCASSPLSSGANVLTFGAGSRLTVL.

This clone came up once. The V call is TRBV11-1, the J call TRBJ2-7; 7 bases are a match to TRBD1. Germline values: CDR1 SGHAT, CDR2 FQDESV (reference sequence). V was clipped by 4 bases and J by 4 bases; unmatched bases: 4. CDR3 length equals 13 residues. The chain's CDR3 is CASSSTGAYEQYF. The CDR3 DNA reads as TGTGCCAGCAGCTCCACAGGGGCGTACGAGCAGTACTTC. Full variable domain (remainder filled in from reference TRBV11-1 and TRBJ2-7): EAEVAQSPRYKITEKSQAVAFWCDPISGHATLYWYRQILGQGPELLVQFQDESVVDDSQLPKDRFSAERLKGVDSTLKIQPAELGDSAMYLCASSSTGAYEQYFGPGTRLTVT.

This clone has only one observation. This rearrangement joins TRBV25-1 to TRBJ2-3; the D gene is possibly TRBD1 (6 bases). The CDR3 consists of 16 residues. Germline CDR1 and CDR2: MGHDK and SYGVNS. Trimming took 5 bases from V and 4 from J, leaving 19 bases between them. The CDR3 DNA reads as TGTGCCAGCAGTAATCGACAGGAGGTAGGCCCAGATACGCAGTATTTT. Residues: CASSNRQEVGPDTQYF.

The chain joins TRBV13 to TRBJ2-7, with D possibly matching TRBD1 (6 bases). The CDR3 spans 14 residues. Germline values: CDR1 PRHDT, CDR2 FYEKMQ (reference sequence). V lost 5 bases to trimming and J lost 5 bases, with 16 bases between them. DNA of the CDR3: TGTGCCAGCAGCGGGGCTGGACAGCTCGACGAGCAGTACTTC. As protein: CASSGAGQLDEQYF.

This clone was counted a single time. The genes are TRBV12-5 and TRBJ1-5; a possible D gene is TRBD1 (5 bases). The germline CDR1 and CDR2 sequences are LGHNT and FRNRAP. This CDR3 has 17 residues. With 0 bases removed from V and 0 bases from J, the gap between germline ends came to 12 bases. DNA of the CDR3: TGTGCTAGTGGTTTGGTACTGGGGCAGCCTAGCAATCAGCCCCAGCATTTT. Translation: CASGLVLGQPSNQPQHF.

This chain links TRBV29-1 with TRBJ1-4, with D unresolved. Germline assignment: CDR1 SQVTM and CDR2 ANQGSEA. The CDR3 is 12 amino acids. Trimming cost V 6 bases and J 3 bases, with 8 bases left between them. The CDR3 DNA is TGCAGCGTACAGACGGCTAATGAAAAACTGTTTTTT. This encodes CSVQTANEKLFF. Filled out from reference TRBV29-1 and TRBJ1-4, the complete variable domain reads SAVISQKPSRDICQRGTSLTIQCQVDSQVTMMFWYRQQPGQSLTLIATANQGSEATYESGFVIDKFPISRPNLTFSTLTVSNMSPEDSSIYLCSVQTANEKLFFGSGTQLSVL.

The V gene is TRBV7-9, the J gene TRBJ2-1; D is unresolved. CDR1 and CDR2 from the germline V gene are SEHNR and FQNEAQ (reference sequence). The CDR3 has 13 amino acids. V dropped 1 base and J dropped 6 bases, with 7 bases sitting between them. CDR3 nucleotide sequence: TGTGCCAGCAGCTTAGGCGCTCTCAATGAGCAGTTCTTC. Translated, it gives CASSLGALNEQFF. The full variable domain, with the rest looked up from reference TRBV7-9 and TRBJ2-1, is DTGVSQNPRHKITKRGQNVTFRCDPISEHNRLYWYRQTLGQGPEFLTYFQNEAQLEKSRLLSDRFSAERPKGSFSTLEIQRTEQGDSAMYLCASSLGALNEQFFGPGTRLTVL.

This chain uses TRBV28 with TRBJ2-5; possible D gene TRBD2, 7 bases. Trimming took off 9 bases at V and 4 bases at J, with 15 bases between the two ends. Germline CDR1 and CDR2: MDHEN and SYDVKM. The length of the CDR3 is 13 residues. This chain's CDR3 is CASRGGASETQYF. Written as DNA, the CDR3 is TGTGCCAGTAGGGGGGGCGCGTCAGAGACCCAGTACTTC. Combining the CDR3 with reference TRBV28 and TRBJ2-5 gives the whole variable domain DVKVTQSSRYLVKRTGEKVFLECVQDMDHENMFWYRQDPGLGLRLIYFSYDVKMKEKGDIPEGYSVSREKKERFSLILESASTNQTSMYLCASRGGASETQYFGPGTRLLVL.

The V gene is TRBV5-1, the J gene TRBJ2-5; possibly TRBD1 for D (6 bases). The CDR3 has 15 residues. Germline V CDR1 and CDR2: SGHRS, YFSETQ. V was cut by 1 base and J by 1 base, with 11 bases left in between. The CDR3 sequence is CASSLPGVIQETQYF. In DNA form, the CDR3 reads TGCGCCAGCAGCTTGCCAGGGGTGATCCAAGAGACCCAGTACTTC. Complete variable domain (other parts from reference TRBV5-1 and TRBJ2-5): KAGVTQTPRYLIKTRGQQVTLSCSPISGHRSVSWYQQTPGQGLQFLFEYFSETQRNKGNFPGRFSGRQFSNSRSEMNVSTLELGDSALYLCASSLPGVIQETQYFGPGTRLLVL.

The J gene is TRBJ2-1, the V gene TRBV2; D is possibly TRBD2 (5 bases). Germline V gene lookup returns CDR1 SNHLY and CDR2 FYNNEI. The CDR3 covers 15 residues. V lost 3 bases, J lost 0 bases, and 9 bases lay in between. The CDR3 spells CASSEGGSSYNEQFF. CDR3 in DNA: TGTGCCAGCAGTGAGGGTGGGAGCTCCTACAATGAGCAGTTCTTC. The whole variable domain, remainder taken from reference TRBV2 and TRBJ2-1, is EPEVTQTPSHQVTQMGQEVILRCVPISNHLYFYWYRQILGQKVEFLVSFYNNEISEKSEIFDDQFSVERPDGSNFTLKIRSTKLEDSAMYFCASSEGGSSYNEQFFGPGTRLTVL.

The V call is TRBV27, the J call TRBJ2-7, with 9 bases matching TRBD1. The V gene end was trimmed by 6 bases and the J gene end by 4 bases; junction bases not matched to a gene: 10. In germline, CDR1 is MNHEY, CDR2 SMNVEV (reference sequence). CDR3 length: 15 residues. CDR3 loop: CASSTGQGFLYEQYF. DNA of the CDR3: TGTGCCAGCAGCACGGGACAGGGATTTTTGTACGAGCAGTACTTC.

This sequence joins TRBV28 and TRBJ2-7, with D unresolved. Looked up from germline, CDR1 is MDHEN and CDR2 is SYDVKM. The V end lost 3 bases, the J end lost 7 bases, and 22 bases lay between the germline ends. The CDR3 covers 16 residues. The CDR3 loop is CASSFFQTIVTREQYF. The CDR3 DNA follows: TGTGCCAGCAGTTTTTTCCAGACAATTGTCACTCGGGAGCAGTACTTC. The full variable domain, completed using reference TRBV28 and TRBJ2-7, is DVKVTQSSRYLVKRTGEKVFLECVQDMDHENMFWYRQDPGLGLRLIYFSYDVKMKEKGDIPEGYSVSREKKERFSLILESASTNQTSMYLCASSFFQTIVTREQYFGPGTRLTVT.

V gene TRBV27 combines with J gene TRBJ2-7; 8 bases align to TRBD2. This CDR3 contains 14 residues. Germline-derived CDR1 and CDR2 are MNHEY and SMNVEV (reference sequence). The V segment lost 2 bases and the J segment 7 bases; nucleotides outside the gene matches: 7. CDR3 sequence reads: CASSLTGGGKEQYF. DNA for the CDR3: TGTGCCAGCAGTTTAACGGGCGGGGGGAAGGAGCAGTACTTC.

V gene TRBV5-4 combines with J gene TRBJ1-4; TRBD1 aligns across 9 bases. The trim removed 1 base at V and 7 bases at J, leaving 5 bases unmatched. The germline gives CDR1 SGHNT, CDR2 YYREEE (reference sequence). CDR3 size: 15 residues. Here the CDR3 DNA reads TGTGCCAGCAGCTTGTTGGGACAGGGAACTGAAAAACTGTTTTTT. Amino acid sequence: CASSLLGQGTEKLFF.

The CDR3 sequence is CASSLGPGRETDTQYF. In nucleotides, the CDR3 is TGCGCCAGCAGCTTGGGTCCGGGGCGGGAGACAGATACGCAGTATTTT. The V gene is TRBV5-1, the J gene TRBJ2-3; 7 positions match TRBD2. There are 16 residues in the CDR3. With 0 bases clipped from V and 3 bases from J, the junction kept 7 bases outside the gene matches. Germline CDR1 is SGHRS and CDR2 is YFSETQ.

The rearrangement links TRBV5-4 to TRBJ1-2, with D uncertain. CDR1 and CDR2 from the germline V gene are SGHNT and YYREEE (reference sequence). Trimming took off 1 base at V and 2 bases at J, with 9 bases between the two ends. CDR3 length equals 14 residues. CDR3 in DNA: TGTGCCAGCAGCTTGCGCCAGGCAAACTATGGCTACACCTTC. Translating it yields CASSLRQANYGYTF.

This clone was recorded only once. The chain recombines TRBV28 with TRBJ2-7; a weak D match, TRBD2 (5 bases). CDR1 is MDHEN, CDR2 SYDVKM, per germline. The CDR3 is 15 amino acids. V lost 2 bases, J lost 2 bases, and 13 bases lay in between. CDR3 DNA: TGTGCCAGCAGTTTAGCCTCGGACGGGACCTACGAGCAGTACTTC. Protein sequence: CASSLASDGTYEQYF.

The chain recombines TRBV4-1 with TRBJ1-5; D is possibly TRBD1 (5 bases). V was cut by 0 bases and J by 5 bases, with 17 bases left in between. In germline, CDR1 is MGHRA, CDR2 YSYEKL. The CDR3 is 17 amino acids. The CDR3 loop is CASSQDITKGPYQPQHF. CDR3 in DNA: TGCGCCAGCAGCCAAGATATAACGAAGGGGCCCTATCAGCCCCAGCATTTT.

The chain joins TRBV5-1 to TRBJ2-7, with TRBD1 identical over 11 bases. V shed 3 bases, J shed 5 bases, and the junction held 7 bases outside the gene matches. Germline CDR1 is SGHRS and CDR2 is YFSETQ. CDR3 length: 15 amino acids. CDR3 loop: CASSSGTGGSHEQYF. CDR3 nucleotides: TGCGCCAGCAGCTCAGGGACAGGGGGTTCCCACGAGCAGTACTTC.

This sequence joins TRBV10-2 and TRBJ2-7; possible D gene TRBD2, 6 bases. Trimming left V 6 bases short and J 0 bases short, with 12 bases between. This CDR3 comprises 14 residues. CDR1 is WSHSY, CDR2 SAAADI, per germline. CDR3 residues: CASRSGRSSYEQYF. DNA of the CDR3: TGCGCCAGCAGGAGCGGGCGCAGCTCCTACGAGCAGTACTTC.

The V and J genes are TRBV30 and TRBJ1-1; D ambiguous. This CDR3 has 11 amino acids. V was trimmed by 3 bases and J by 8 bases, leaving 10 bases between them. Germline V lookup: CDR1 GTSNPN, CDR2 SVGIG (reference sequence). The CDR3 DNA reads TGTGCCTGGAGCGCCCTCCGGGAAGCTTTCTTT. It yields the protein CAWSALREAFF.

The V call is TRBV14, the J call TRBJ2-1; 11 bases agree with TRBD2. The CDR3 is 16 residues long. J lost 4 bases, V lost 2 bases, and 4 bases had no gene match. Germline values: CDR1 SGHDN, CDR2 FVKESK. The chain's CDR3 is CASSQLTSGGYNEQFF. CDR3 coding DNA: TGTGCCAGCAGCCAACTTACTAGCGGGGGTTACAATGAGCAGTTCTTC.

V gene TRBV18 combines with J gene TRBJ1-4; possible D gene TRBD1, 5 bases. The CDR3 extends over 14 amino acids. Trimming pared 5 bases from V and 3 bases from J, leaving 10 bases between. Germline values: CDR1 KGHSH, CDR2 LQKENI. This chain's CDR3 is CASSVDRPNEKLFF. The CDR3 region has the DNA TGTGCCAGCTCAGTCGACAGACCTAATGAAAAACTGTTTTTT.

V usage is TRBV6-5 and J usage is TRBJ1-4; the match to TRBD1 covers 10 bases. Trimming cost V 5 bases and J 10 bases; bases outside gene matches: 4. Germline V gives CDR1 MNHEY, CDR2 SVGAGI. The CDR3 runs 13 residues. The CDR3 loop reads CASSGQGVGKLFF. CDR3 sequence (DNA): TGTGCCAGCAGTGGACAGGGGGTTGGAAAACTGTTTTTT.

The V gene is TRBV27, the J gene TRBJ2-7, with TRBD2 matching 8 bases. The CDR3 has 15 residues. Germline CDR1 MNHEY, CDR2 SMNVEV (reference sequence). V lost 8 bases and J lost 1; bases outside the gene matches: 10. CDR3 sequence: CASGGSIAGSYEQYF. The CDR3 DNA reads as TGTGCCAGCGGGGGGTCGATAGCGGGGTCCTACGAGCAGTACTTC.

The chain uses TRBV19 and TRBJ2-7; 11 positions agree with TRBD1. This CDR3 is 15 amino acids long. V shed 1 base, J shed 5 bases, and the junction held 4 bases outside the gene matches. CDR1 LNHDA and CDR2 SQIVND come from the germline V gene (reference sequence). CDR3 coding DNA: TGTGCCAGTAGTATAGTCGGGACAGGGGGTAACGAGCAGTACTTC. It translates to CASSIVGTGGNEQYF.